The TCR beta chain under discussion was sequenced for a study of OX40 agonist ivuxolimab in advanced cancers. Study context: It was permissible to have had prior anti-PD-1, anti-PD-L1 or anti-CTLA-4 therapy, and under 45% had some.

V lost 3 bases and J lost 4; bases outside the gene matches: 0. The germline V gene encodes CDR1 KGHSH and CDR2 LQKENI. CDR3 length: 13 amino acids. Details on this clone: This specimen includes other DNA sequences encoding the same CDR3.

Produced via immunoSEQ multiplex PCR; TCRdb's table is partial and in-frame only. Among just under 85,000 clones listed, about 88% were seen once. The receptor comes from an adult with an advanced solid tumor such as melanoma, head and neck, liver or kidney cancer. V usage is TRBV18 and J usage is TRBJ1-1; 9 bases line up with TRBD1. Material: CD4+ or CD8+ T cells sorted from blood, obtained in a trial of the OX40 agonist ivuxolimab. DNA for the CDR3: TGTGCCAGCTCACCGGGACAGGGCACTGAAGCTTTCTTT. As protein: CASSPGQGTEAFF.